These T cell receptor beta chains were read from a single sample in a study of molecular identifiers for immune sequencing clone quantification. Using its own MiXCR run on the PCR reads, TCRdb lists one record per CDR3 protein. The sample holds 400,000 to 600,000 distinct CDR3 sequences, about 26% seen once. The material sequenced was naive CD8+ T cells from blood, with Jurkat cell RNA spiked in. The receptors were gathered from a human donor in good health. Some libraries in this study had Jurkat cell RNA spiked in. The CDR3 runs from the conserved cysteine through the conserved F or W. D genes are given only for firm matches. Clone size is stated in some rows and not others, as once, few, many or a class when expanded.

d_call: NA; j_call: TRBJ2-7; clone_size: NA; v_call: TRBV20-1; cdr3_aa: CSASGDETYEQYF; cdr3_nt: TGCAGTGCTAGTGGGGACGAGACCTACGAGCAGTACTTC
d_call: NA; j_call: TRBJ2-1; clone_size: many; v_call: TRBV11-2; cdr3_aa: CASSLGPNASDEQFF; cdr3_nt: TGTGCCAGCAGCTTAGGACCCAATGCTAGCGATGAGCAGTTCTTC
d_call: NA; j_call: TRBJ2-3; clone_size: many; v_call: TRBV25-1; cdr3_aa: CASSERDTQYF; cdr3_nt: TGTGCCAGCAGTGAAAGGGATACGCAGTATTTT
d_call: NA; j_call: TRBJ2-7; clone_size: few; v_call: TRBV20-1; cdr3_aa: CSARDPLLAYFEQYF; cdr3_nt: TGCAGTGCTAGAGATCCGCTGCTAGCGTACTTCGAGCAGTACTTC
d_call: NA; j_call: TRBJ2-1; clone_size: few; v_call: TRBV19; cdr3_aa: CASGRPWERDEQFF; cdr3_nt: TGTGCCAGTGGCCGTCCCTGGGAGCGGGATGAGCAGTTCTTC
d_call: NA; j_call: TRBJ1-1; clone_size: many; v_call: TRBV5-1; cdr3_aa: CASSLATANTEAFF; cdr3_nt: TGCGCCAGCAGCTTAGCGACAGCGAACACTGAAGCTTTCTTT
d_call: NA; j_call: TRBJ1-4; clone_size: many; v_call: TRBV12-3/TRBV12-4; cdr3_aa: CASSSIEAGREKLFF; cdr3_nt: TGTGCCAGCAGTTCTATAGAGGCAGGTCGGGAAAAACTGTTTTTT
d_call: NA; j_call: TRBJ2-1; clone_size: NA; v_call: TRBV7-3; cdr3_aa: CASSPGGMGNEQFF; cdr3_nt: TGTGCCAGCAGCCCTGGGGGTATGGGCAATGAGCAGTTCTTC
d_call: NA; j_call: TRBJ2-7; clone_size: many; v_call: TRBV20-1; cdr3_aa: CSARVIYEQYF; cdr3_nt: TGCAGTGCTAGAGTAATATACGAGCAGTACTTC
d_call: NA; j_call: TRBJ1-2; clone_size: NA; v_call: TRBV7-9; cdr3_aa: CASSLTGTARNGYTF; cdr3_nt: TGTGCCAGCAGCTTAACCGGGACGGCGAGGAATGGCTACACCTTC
d_call: NA; j_call: TRBJ2-2; clone_size: many; v_call: TRBV5-4; cdr3_aa: CASSLSENTGELFF; cdr3_nt: TGTGCCAGCAGCTTGAGCGAGAACACCGGGGAGCTGTTTTTT